Only one count was recorded for the clone carrying this T cell receptor (beta chain). These data come from a study of cytomegalovirus exposure and HLA in healthy donors. Study-wide context: Among 150 million to 200 million T cells, an earlier analysis found around 100 million unique TCR beta sequences. A data release that came early held 75 million to 85 million unique TCRs from HLA-typed donors.

The germline V gene has CDR1 SQVTM and CDR2 ANQGSEA. V shed 7 bases and J shed 0 bases, with 13 bases lying between them. The CDR3 has 14 amino acids. The study ran its PCR with 60 Vbeta and 13 Jbeta primers. Measured with immunoSEQ multiplex PCR; TCRdb has only the in-frame clones, and not every one. Among 150,000 to 200,000 clones listed, about four fifths were seen once. This chain uses TRBV29-1 with TRBJ1-3, with D possibly matching TRBD1 (6 bases). Sequenced sample: PBMCs. This sequence originates from a woman aged 25 to 45 in good health and CMV-seropositive. The CDR3 coding sequence is TGCAGCGGTAGAGGGGGTAGCTCTGGAAACACCATATATTTT. It encodes CSGRGGSSGNTIYF.